The 5 T cell receptor beta chains given below trace back to one sample, sequenced in a study of identical twins. One entry per CDR3 protein results from TCRdb running MiXCR on the 5' RACE reads. The data contain 200,000 or so distinct CDR3 sequences, around 8% of them seen just once; the ten biggest clones take up around 2.1%. This same sample was also part of a study on yellow fever vaccine responses in identical twins.

Sequenced: memory (CD45RO+) T cells sorted from blood. These receptors came from a woman aged 18 to 35 in good health.

This rearrangement joins TRBV6-5 to TRBJ1-6; D is ambiguous. V was clipped by 0 bases and J by 3 bases, with 9 bases between them. CDR3 size: 16 residues. Germline CDR1 is MNHEY and CDR2 is SVGAGI. CDR3 DNA: TGTGCCAGCAGTTACTCGTCCCCCGACTATAATTCACCCCTCCACTTT. This codes for CASSYSSPDYNSPLHF.

This clonotype was seen more than once but under ten times. The V call is TRBV12-5, the J call TRBJ1-2; 10 bases align to TRBD1. V trimming: 2 bases; J trimming: 4 bases; junction bases outside the gene matches: 13. The length of the CDR3 is 18 residues. CDR1 is LGHNT and CDR2 is FRNRAP in the germline V gene. CDR3 amino acids: CASGLSTGTGASLYGYTF. The DNA for the CDR3 is TGTGCTAGTGGTTTGTCGACCGGGACAGGGGCCTCCCTCTATGGCTACACCTTC.

The chain links TRBV28 to TRBJ2-1; 8 nucleotides align to TRBD2. There are 15 residues in the CDR3. Germline CDR1 reads MDHEN; CDR2 reads SYDVKM. After removal of 6 bases from V and 4 bases from J, the junction contained 8 bases not matched to a gene. The CDR3, as DNA: TGTGCCAGCAGCGGGGGGGGGGCCGGATACAATGAGCAGTTCTTC. It is translated as CASSGGGAGYNEQFF.

This clonotype has more than one count but fewer than ten. The chain links TRBV7-2 to TRBJ1-5; D not certain. The length of the CDR3 is 14 residues. Looked up from germline, CDR1 is SGHTA and CDR2 is FQGNSA. V dropped 1 base and J dropped 9 bases, with 13 bases sitting between them. CDR3 sequence: CASSLVGYESPQHF. Written as DNA, the CDR3 is TGTGCCAGCAGCTTAGTAGGGTATGAGTCGCCCCAGCATTTT.

V usage is TRBV4-3 and J usage is TRBJ2-7; 9 nucleotides line up with TRBD2. The ends lost 1 base at V and 4 bases at J; junction bases unmatched: 5. Per the germline V gene, CDR1 is LGHNA and CDR2 is YSLEER. The CDR3 spans 15 residues. The CDR3 here is CASSQGREGRYEQYF. In DNA form, the CDR3 reads TGCGCCAGCAGCCAAGGGCGGGAGGGCCGTTACGAGCAGTACTTC.